Following are 16 T cell receptor beta chains from one sample sequenced in a study of blood T cell repertoires in COVID-19. TCRdb's table, derived via immunoSEQ multiplex PCR, lists solely in-frame clones and lacks some. The sample consists of roughly 460,000 clones, 80% to 90% of them appearing once. Sequencing was carried out using peripheral blood. These receptor sequences come from a man aged 18 to 30 with COVID-19, enrolled during active disease.

The chain links TRBV7-8 to TRBJ2-1, with 8 bases matching TRBD2. The CDR3 sequence is 16 residues long. Germline CDR1 reads SGHVS; CDR2 reads FQNEAQ. V lost 0 bases, J lost 0 bases, and 1 base stayed unmatched. Here the CDR3 reads CASSLASGGSYNEQFF. The CDR3 DNA is TGTGCCAGCAGCTTAGCGAGCGGGGGCTCCTACAATGAGCAGTTCTTC. The whole variable domain, filled in from reference TRBV7-8 and TRBJ2-1, reads GAGVSQSPRYKVAKRGQDVALRCDPISGHVSLFWYQQALGQGPEFLTYFQNEAQLDKSGLPSDRFFAERPEGSVSTLKIQRTQQEDSAVYLCASSLASGGSYNEQFFGPGTRLTVL.

The V call is TRBV2, the J call TRBJ2-2; 9 bases fit TRBD1. J was trimmed by 2 bases and V by 5 bases; bases with no gene match: 6. The length of the CDR3 is 16 residues. Germline V gives CDR1 SNHLY, CDR2 FYNNEI. The CDR3 bases are TGTGCCAGCAGTCCCCGGGACAGGGTCAACACCGGGGAGCTGTTTTTT. Translated: CASSPRDRVNTGELFF.

The chain couples TRBV7-9 to TRBJ2-7; a possible D gene is TRBD2 (7 bases). Germline V CDR1 and CDR2: SEHNR, FQNEAQ (reference sequence). The V end lost 3 bases, the J end lost 0 bases, and 12 bases lay between the germline ends. There are 15 residues in the CDR3. The CDR3 DNA follows: TGTGCCAGCAGCTTTGGGGGGGACACCTCCTACGAGCAGTACTTC. This codes for CASSFGGDTSYEQYF.

This clone was seen more than once but under ten times. The chain carries TRBV10-1 and TRBJ1-5, with 8 bases lining up with TRBD1. The germline V gene has CDR1 WNHNN and CDR2 SYGVQD (reference sequence). V lost 9 bases, J lost 3 bases, and 16 bases stayed unmatched. This CDR3 has 17 amino acids. CDR3 loop: CASQMYRGINSNQPQHF. CDR3 nucleotides: TGCGCCAGTCAAATGTACAGGGGGATAAACTCCAATCAGCCCCAGCATTTT.

The chain combines TRBV7-2 with TRBJ1-2; a weak D match, TRBD1 (6 bases). CDR1 SGHTA and CDR2 FQGNSA come from the germline V gene. This CDR3 contains 14 residues. Trimming pared 1 base from V and 9 bases from J, leaving 15 bases between. CDR3 sequence: CASSLGQGWMSYTF. The CDR3, as DNA: TGTGCCAGCAGCTTAGGCCAGGGGTGGATGAGCTACACCTTC.

The V gene is TRBV19, the J gene TRBJ1-2; D unclear. The CDR3 runs to 20 residues. The germline CDR1 and CDR2 sequences are LNHDA and SQIVND (reference sequence). Trimming took off 3 bases at V and 0 bases at J, with 26 bases between the two ends. In DNA, the CDR3 is TGTGCCAGTAGTATCCGTCCCGGGAATCTTAAAGACGGAGCTAACTATGGCTACACCTTC. Amino acid sequence: CASSIRPGNLKDGANYGYTF.

The chain combines TRBV7-9 with TRBJ1-1; 8 bases fit TRBD1. This CDR3 is 14 amino acids long. CDR1 and CDR2 from the germline V gene are SEHNR and FQNEAQ (reference sequence). V was clipped by 4 bases and J by 5 bases; unmatched bases: 6. Here the CDR3 reads CASSSRTGRTEAFF. The CDR3 DNA reads TGTGCCAGCAGCTCCCGGACAGGGCGGACTGAAGCTTTCTTT.

V gene TRBV11-3 combines with J gene TRBJ2-2; D unresolved. The CDR3 sequence is 14 residues long. Trimming pared 2 bases from V and 7 bases from J, leaving 11 bases between. CDR1 SGHNT and CDR2 YENEEA come from the germline V gene. The CDR3 spells CASSLINSGGELFF. The CDR3 DNA reads TGTGCCAGCAGCTTAATTAACTCCGGCGGGGAGCTGTTTTTT.

This chain connects TRBV29-1 to TRBJ1-1; tentatively, D is TRBD1 (6 bases). The CDR3 contains 13 residues. CDR1 SQVTM and CDR2 ANQGSEA come from the germline V gene. V was cut by 7 bases and J by 3 bases, with 15 bases left in between. CDR3 DNA: TGCAGCGCCGTACAGGGATCGTACACTGAAGCTTTCTTT. This encodes CSAVQGSYTEAFF.

The CDR3 nucleotides are TGTGCCAGCAGCGCCGACAGCACCAGCTACGAGCAGTACTTC. This translates into CASSADSTSYEQYF. This chain connects TRBV13 to TRBJ2-7; D perhaps matches TRBD1 (5 bases). Germline V gene lookup returns CDR1 PRHDT and CDR2 FYEKMQ (reference sequence). This CDR3 comprises 14 residues. Trimming removed 5 bases from V and 3 bases from J, with 14 bases in between.

This chain links TRBV11-3 with TRBJ2-1; 7 bases map to TRBD1. The CDR3 is 13 residues long. Germline assignment: CDR1 SGHNT and CDR2 YENEEA. J was trimmed by 10 bases and V by 5 bases; bases with no gene match: 8. CDR3 DNA sequence: TGTGCCAGCAGCCACTCCATACAGGGGGAGCAGTTCTTC. This gives the protein CASSHSIQGEQFF.

There are a few counts of this clone. This sequence joins TRBV2 and TRBJ2-7; D gene unclear. V lost 7 bases to trimming and J lost 6 bases, with 16 bases between them. The CDR3 extends over 13 amino acids. CDR1 SNHLY and CDR2 FYNNEI come from the germline V gene. CDR3: CASTLEVLGEQYF. CDR3 bases: TGTGCCAGCACCTTAGAGGTCCTTGGCGAGCAGTACTTC.

The V gene is TRBV5-1, the J gene TRBJ2-3, with 8 bases lining up with TRBD2. Unmatched junction bases numbered 13, after V lost 0 bases and J lost 10 bases. CDR3 length: 16 amino acids. Germline-derived CDR1 and CDR2 are SGHRS and YFSETQ. The CDR3, as DNA: TGCGCCAGCAGCTTGGTGGGGACACGGACAGCGGGGGCGCAGTATTTT. Translating it yields CASSLVGTRTAGAQYF.

The chain links TRBV5-1 to TRBJ1-1; D is uncertain. The CDR3 is 15 amino acids. Germline CDR1 SGHRS, CDR2 YFSETQ. The germline V and J ends were trimmed by 3 bases and 1 base, with 13 bases remaining between them. As DNA, the CDR3 is TGCGCCAGCAGCTCTACATCTTCAGGGAACACTGAAGCTTTCTTT. This sequence encodes CASSSTSSGNTEAFF. Variable domain in full (rest from reference TRBV5-1 and TRBJ1-1): KAGVTQTPRYLIKTRGQQVTLSCSPISGHRSVSWYQQTPGQGLQFLFEYFSETQRNKGNFPGRFSGRQFSNSRSEMNVSTLELGDSALYLCASSSTSSGNTEAFFGQGTRLTVV.

J is TRBJ2-5 and V is TRBV2, with TRBD2 identical over 10 bases. The CDR3 covers 17 residues. Germline loops: CDR1 SNHLY, CDR2 FYNNEI. V lost 7 bases to trimming and J lost 3 bases; unmatched junction nucleotides: 14. The CDR3 region has the DNA TGTGCCAGCATGGACGGGTGGACTAGCGGAACTAAAGAGACCCAGTACTTC. It encodes CASMDGWTSGTKETQYF.

This clone was observed once. The chain combines TRBV7-2 with TRBJ1-1; 7 nucleotides line up with TRBD1. The V and J ends lost 4 bases and 6 bases, in that order; junction bases with no gene match: 11. CDR3 length: 15 amino acids. Per germline, CDR1 SGHTA and CDR2 FQGNSA. The CDR3 DNA is TGTGCCAGCAGCTCCCGACAGGGCGTCGTCCCTGAAGCTTTCTTT. Its protein is CASSSRQGVVPEAFF.